These 10 T cell receptor beta chains came from one sample sequenced in a study of OX40 agonist ivuxolimab in advanced cancers. The repertoire was sequenced with immunoSEQ multiplex PCR; TCRdb's copy has only in-frame clones and lacks some. The repertoire holds about 77,000 clones, with approximately 84% as singletons. Here the sequenced sample was CD4+ or CD8+ T cells sorted from blood, taken in a trial of the OX40 agonist ivuxolimab. All receptors come from an adult with an advanced solid tumor such as melanoma, head and neck, liver or kidney cancer.

The chain joins TRBV10-3 to TRBJ2-1; 9 positions match TRBD1. This CDR3 has 14 amino acids. V shed 8 bases and J 2 bases; nucleotides not matched to a gene: 4. CDR1 is ENHRY and CDR2 is SYGVKD in the germline V gene. CDR3 in DNA: TGTGCCATCCAGACAGGGGGGGCCTACAATGAGCAGTTCTTC. Protein sequence: CAIQTGGAYNEQFF.

The chain couples TRBV7-9 to TRBJ1-2, with 7 bases that match TRBD1. The CDR3 runs 14 residues. The junction had 6 bases not matched to a gene; V was cut back by 5 bases and J by 3 bases. Per the germline V gene, CDR1 is SEHNR and CDR2 is FQNEAQ (reference sequence). The CDR3 protein is CASSMSGQYYGYTF. The CDR3 DNA follows: TGTGCCAGCAGCATGTCGGGACAGTACTATGGCTACACCTTC.

CDR3 nucleotides: TGCGCCAGCAGCTTTACAGGGCGTCAGCCCCAGCATTTT. This sequence encodes CASSFTGRQPQHF. The chain has TRBV5-1 and TRBJ1-5, with D possibly matching TRBD1 (6 bases). The germline V gene has CDR1 SGHRS and CDR2 YFSETQ. This CDR3 contains 13 residues. V was pared by 2 bases and J by 6 bases, with 9 bases between.

This clone was seen a few times. The rearrangement links TRBV6-5 to TRBJ2-7; the D gene is possibly TRBD1 (6 bases). The CDR3 has 14 residues. The V and J ends lost 2 bases and 2 bases respectively, with 10 bases between them. The germline CDR1 and CDR2 sequences are MNHEY and SVGAGI. The CDR3 is CASSYLTGTYEQYF. CDR3 coding DNA: TGTGCCAGCAGTTACCTGACAGGAACCTACGAGCAGTACTTC.

The V and J genes are TRBV6-5 and TRBJ1-4; D gene unclear. Looked up from germline, CDR1 is MNHEY and CDR2 is SVGAGI. CDR3 length: 15 amino acids. V was shortened by 0 bases and J by 0 bases, with 5 bases between the two germline ends. The CDR3 sequence: CASSYSGTTNEKLFF. Here the CDR3 DNA reads TGTGCCAGCAGTTACTCGGGTACAACTAATGAAAAACTGTTTTTT.

The CDR3 is CASKGNSNQPQHF. The CDR3, as DNA: TGTGCCAGCAAAGGGAATAGCAATCAGCCCCAGCATTTT. The chain couples TRBV6-1 to TRBJ1-5, with D unresolved. V lost 7 bases to trimming and J lost 0 bases, with 7 bases between them. The length of the CDR3 is 13 residues. Per germline, CDR1 MNHNS and CDR2 SASEGT.

The chain links TRBV9 to TRBJ2-7; 8 nucleotides align to TRBD2. Per the germline V gene, CDR1 is SGDLS and CDR2 is YYNGEE. The CDR3 loop spans 17 amino acids. V trimming: 2 bases; J trimming: 6 bases; junction bases outside the gene matches: 16. The CDR3 reads CASSVEDSGMSPLEQYF. The CDR3 region has the DNA TGTGCCAGCAGCGTCGAGGATAGCGGGATGAGTCCCCTCGAGCAGTACTTC.

The chain employs TRBV4-1 and TRBJ2-7; 7 nucleotides line up with TRBD2. CDR3 length: 16 amino acids. Germline CDR1 MGHRA, CDR2 YSYEKL. Germline trimming cut 4 bases from V and 3 bases from J; bases unmatched to any gene: 12. CDR3 residues: CASSPMGREFIYEQYF. In nucleotides, the CDR3 is TGCGCCAGCAGCCCAATGGGGAGGGAATTCATCTACGAGCAGTACTTC.

The chain couples TRBV5-6 to TRBJ2-3; 12 bases align to TRBD2. This CDR3 is built from 14 residues. V shed 4 bases and J 6 bases; nucleotides not matched to a gene: 3. Germline CDR1 and CDR2: SGHDT and YYEEEE. The chain's CDR3 is CASSALAGGDTQYF. For the CDR3, the DNA is TGTGCCAGCAGCGCGCTAGCGGGAGGGGATACGCAGTATTTT.

The chain uses TRBV11-3 and TRBJ1-1; TRBD1 aligns across 7 bases. The J segment lost 5 bases and the V segment lost 2 bases, leaving 5 bases of the junction unmatched. From germline, CDR1 is SGHNT and CDR2 YENEEA. The CDR3 runs to 14 residues. DNA of the CDR3: TGTGCCAGCAGCTTAACAGGGGTAAGAACTGAAGCTTTCTTT. Its protein is CASSLTGVRTEAFF.